The clone carrying this TCR beta chain was counted ten times or more. This sample was included in a study of patients and donors after allogeneic stem cell transplantation. TCRdb itself ran the RT-PCR reads through MiXCR, one entry per CDR3 protein. The table records roughly 960,000 distinct CDR3 sequences, 15% to 20% of them present only once. The length of the CDR3 is 13 residues. Trimming left V 12 bases short and J 4 bases short, with 17 bases between. Germline-derived CDR1 and CDR2 are KGHDR and SFDVKD. The receptor's source is a human donor who was either an allogeneic HSCT recipient or a stem cell or donor lymphocyte infusion donor (not recorded which). It is not recorded whose cells these are; they may come from a transplant donor. The sample taken for sequencing was blood, either unsorted or a sorted T cell fraction (not recorded which). The chain joins TRBV24-1 to TRBJ1-2; possibly TRBD1 for D (6 bases). The CDR3 DNA reads as TGTGCCTCTTCGTTGGGGGCGACCTATGGCTACACCTTC. Its protein product is CASSLGATYGYTF.